The clone carrying this T cell receptor beta chain turned up a few times. Antigen: not known. One end of the junction fails to match germline, which may point to a read error. Other DNA variants within this sample encode the same CDR3. Deep was the level at which the assay was run. Sequencing used immunoSEQ multiplex PCR; TCRdb keeps in-frame clones, though not all of them. The top ten hold 0.13% of the sample, which has 2 million or so clones, 95% seen once. The germline CDR1 and CDR2 sequences are SGHKS and YYEKEE (reference sequence). The CDR3 extends over 16 amino acids. This specimen comes from a study of shared clonotypes between healthy human individuals. Whole-study findings and limits: Non-shared clonotypes were found to have lower generation probabilities than the clonotypes that were shared by all four of the sorted-subset donors.

Nashville, Tennessee was home to all donors, who were Caucasian adults. V usage is TRBV5-5 and J usage is TRBJ1-3; D perhaps matches TRBD1 (6 bases). The clonotype was recovered from a man between 18 and 35 years old in good health. Material: naive CD4+ T cells sorted from blood. The subset is: CD45RA+ positively selected. CDR3 region: CASSFQGPSSGNTIYF. CDR3 DNA: TGTGCCAGCAGCTTCCAGGGGCCGAGCTCTGGAAACACTATATATTTT.